This TCR beta chain was recovered during a study of beta chain features in type 1 diabetes. Turning to the study itself: Cell yields, age and gender were similar between patients and healthy donors.

Regarding the study as a whole: TCRB CDR3 length was moderately but significantly reduced in all four CD4+ subsets of Type 1 diabetes patients.

The table lists this clone with a few counts. Its specificity is not known. The investigators reverse transcribed all of the isolated RNA, so they sequenced expressed TCRB transcripts. The protocol was immunoSEQ multiplex PCR, while the TCRdb copy is restricted to in-frame clones and leaves out a portion. The sample consists of under 150,000 clones, around 7% of them appearing once. After removal of 0 bases from V and 3 bases from J, the junction contained 2 bases not matched to a gene. This CDR3 region has 15 residues. The germline V gene has CDR1 MNHNY and CDR2 SVGAGI (reference sequence). The chain carries TRBV6-6 and TRBJ1-5; 7 bases line up with TRBD1. This sequence originates from a woman in her 30s in good health. Sequencing was carried out using central memory CD4+ T cells from blood. The CDR3, as DNA: TGTGCCAGCAGTTACTCGGGACAGACCAATCAGCCCCAGCATTTT. Protein: CASSYSGQTNQPQHF.